This entry lists 27 T cell receptor beta chains sequenced from one sample in a study of cytomegalovirus exposure and HLA in healthy donors. The PCR ran on 60 Vbeta and 13 Jbeta primers. The repertoire was sequenced with immunoSEQ multiplex PCR; TCRdb's copy has only in-frame clones and lacks some. The sample lists around 170,000 clones, 77% occurring once. Sequencing was done on a sample of PBMCs. The receptors derive from a man in his late teens or twenties in good health and CMV-seronegative.

The table lists this clone with a few counts. Written as DNA, the CDR3 is TGTGCCAGCAGCTTACTCCCTCAAGAGACCCAGTACTTC. Amino acid sequence: CASSLLPQETQYF. The V and J genes are TRBV7-9 and TRBJ2-5; D ambiguous. The CDR3 extends over 13 amino acids. With 2 bases removed from V and 2 bases from J, the gap between germline ends came to 6 bases. CDR1 and CDR2 from the germline V gene are SEHNR and FQNEAQ (reference sequence). Looking up the rest from reference TRBV7-9 and TRBJ2-5 gives the full variable domain: DTGVSQNPRHKITKRGQNVTFRCDPISEHNRLYWYRQTLGQGPEFLTYFQNEAQLEKSRLLSDRFSAERPKGSFSTLEIQRTEQGDSAMYLCASSLLPQETQYFGPGTRLLVL.

The J gene is TRBJ1-6, the V gene TRBV15, with D perhaps matching TRBD1 (5 bases). This CDR3 contains 15 residues. Trimming shortened V by 0 bases and J by 9 bases, and 12 bases separated the two germline ends. The germline gives CDR1 LNHNV, CDR2 YYDKDF (reference sequence). The DNA for the CDR3 is TGTGCCACCAGCAGAGATCTGGGGCGGGGTTCACCCCTCCACTTT. Amino acids: CATSRDLGRGSPLHF.

This rearrangement joins TRBV4-3 to TRBJ2-7, with D possibly matching TRBD2 (5 bases). The CDR3 has 14 amino acids. Deletions cut 0 bases from V and 2 bases from J, with 8 bases between. Germline CDR1 reads LGHNA; CDR2 reads YSLEER. CDR3 sequence: CASSQDLGAYEQYF. The CDR3 DNA reads as TGCGCCAGCAGCCAAGATCTCGGGGCCTACGAGCAGTACTTC.

The V call is TRBV5-6, the J call TRBJ1-1; D gene uncertain. Per the germline V gene, CDR1 is SGHDT and CDR2 is YYEEEE. CDR3 length equals 13 residues. V was clipped by 4 bases and J by 4 bases, with 11 bases between them. CDR3 sequence: CASSPEGVTEAFF. The CDR3 bases are TGTGCCAGCAGCCCCGAGGGAGTCACTGAAGCTTTCTTT.

The rearrangement joins TRBV6-1 to TRBJ2-5, with D tentatively TRBD1 (5 bases). Germline V lookup: CDR1 MNHNS, CDR2 SASEGT. Trimming took 0 bases from V and 2 from J, leaving 16 bases between them. CDR3 length: 17 residues. CDR3 region: CASSEALLGPLQETQYF. DNA of the CDR3: TGTGCCAGCAGTGAAGCGCTTCTGGGGCCCCTTCAAGAGACCCAGTACTTC.

This chain joins TRBV30 and TRBJ1-2; no clear D gene. CDR3 length: 14 amino acids. Germline V CDR1 and CDR2: GTSNPN, SVGIG (reference sequence). Trimming left V 2 bases short and J 8 bases short, with 18 bases between. This CDR3 is CAWSPPDRLCGYTF. The CDR3 DNA sequence: TGTGCCTGGAGTCCACCTGACCGACTCTGCGGCTACACCTTC.

The rearrangement joins TRBV7-6 to TRBJ2-4; D might be TRBD1 (6 bases). The CDR3 sequence is 13 residues long. Germline values: CDR1 SGHVS, CDR2 FNYEAQ. V lost 1 base, J lost 8 bases, and 9 bases lay in between. The CDR3 DNA reads TGTGCCAGCAGCTTAGGCAGGGGAGACATTCAGTACTTC. Translated, it gives CASSLGRGDIQYF.

This rearrangement joins TRBV6-4 to TRBJ2-3; TRBD2 aligns across 9 bases. J was trimmed by 4 bases and V by 2 bases; bases with no gene match: 4. Germline V gene data show CDR1 as MRHNA and CDR2 as SNTAGT. The CDR3 length is 15 residues. Here the CDR3 reads CASSDGSGGADTQYF. In nucleotides, the CDR3 is TGTGCCAGCAGTGACGGTAGCGGGGGCGCAGATACGCAGTATTTT.

The V call is TRBV9, the J call TRBJ2-1, with 7 bases identical to TRBD2. Germline V lookup: CDR1 SGDLS, CDR2 YYNGEE. V dropped 3 bases and J dropped 10; count of bases not matched to a gene: 10. There are 14 residues in the CDR3. The CDR3 sequence: CASSAGTPGGEQFF. The CDR3 nucleotides are TGTGCCAGCAGCGCCGGGACTCCGGGAGGCGAGCAGTTCTTC.

The chain employs TRBV7-9 and TRBJ1-2; D is uncertain. The CDR3 is made up of 15 amino acids. V lost 4 bases, J lost 5 bases, and 17 bases lay in between. Looked up from germline, CDR1 is SEHNR and CDR2 is FQNEAQ (reference sequence). This chain's CDR3 is CASSSRRQEGYGYTF. CDR3 bases: TGTGCCAGCAGCTCGCGGAGGCAGGAGGGTTATGGCTACACCTTC.

The chain links TRBV11-1 to TRBJ2-7; 8 bases map to TRBD2. The germline CDR1 and CDR2 sequences are SGHAT and FQDESV (reference sequence). V lost 5 bases to trimming and J lost 0 bases; unmatched junction nucleotides: 12. The CDR3 has 17 residues. The CDR3 DNA reads as TGTGCCAGCAGCCTACGAGCGCCGGGACTAGTCTCCTACGAGCAGTACTTC. It specifies CASSLRAPGLVSYEQYF.

V is TRBV6-4 and J is TRBJ2-3, with 7 bases lining up with TRBD1. This CDR3 is built from 14 residues. Germline CDR1 reads MRHNA; CDR2 reads SNTAGT. The J segment lost 1 base and the V segment lost 6 bases, leaving 4 bases of the junction unmatched. CDR3: CASSRQGGTDTQYF. DNA of the CDR3: TGTGCCAGCAGCCGACAGGGCGGCACAGATACGCAGTATTTT.

V is TRBV6-5 and J is TRBJ1-1, with 10 bases aligning to TRBD1. The CDR3 is 15 residues long. V shed 6 bases, J shed 0 bases, and the junction held 4 bases outside the gene matches. Germline V gives CDR1 MNHEY, CDR2 SVGAGI. The CDR3 DNA is TGTGCCAGCAGCCCCGACAGGGGGCTGAACACTGAAGCTTTCTTT. Translation gives CASSPDRGLNTEAFF.

The J gene is TRBJ2-1, the V gene TRBV7-2; D perhaps matches TRBD2 (6 bases). Trimming took 5 bases from V and 0 from J, leaving 8 bases between them. CDR1 is SGHTA and CDR2 is FQGNSA in the germline V gene. This CDR3 spans 14 amino acids. The CDR3 reads CASSDGGSYNEQFF. CDR3 in DNA: TGTGCCAGCAGCGACGGGGGCTCCTACAATGAGCAGTTCTTC.

This clone appeared once. The J gene is TRBJ1-2, the V gene TRBV6-1; 9 bases align to TRBD1. Germline CDR1 reads MNHNS; CDR2 reads SASEGT. Losses at the gene ends were 6 bases for V and 7 bases for J; bases not matched to a gene: 6. The length of the CDR3 is 13 residues. The DNA of the CDR3 is TGTGCCAGCAGAAAGACAGGGGGAATTGGCTACACCTTC. Encoded protein: CASRKTGGIGYTF.

The chain has TRBV27 and TRBJ2-1; D is unresolved. This CDR3 has 15 amino acids. The V end lost 6 bases, the J end lost 0 bases, and 12 bases lay between the germline ends. The germline CDR1 and CDR2 sequences are MNHEY and SMNVEV (reference sequence). The CDR3 nucleotides are TGTGCCAGCAGCCTCACGACAAACTCCTACAATGAGCAGTTCTTC. Amino acid sequence: CASSLTTNSYNEQFF.

The chain has TRBV10-1 and TRBJ2-5, with D uncertain. Matching the DNA end better, TRBJ2-7 makes the J call doubtful. The CDR3 is 13 residues long. Germline V CDR1 and CDR2: WNHNN, SYGVQD (reference sequence). CDR3 in amino acids: CASRDLRRYEQYF. The DNA of the CDR3 is TGCGCCAGCAGGGATTTGAGGCGTTACGAGCAGTACTTC.

The chain employs TRBV29-1 and TRBJ1-2; 11 bases fit TRBD1. The germline gives CDR1 SQVTM, CDR2 ANQGSEA. V trimming: 5 bases; J trimming: 8 bases; junction bases outside the gene matches: 13. This CDR3 region has 15 residues. The CDR3 nucleotides read TGCAGCGTTAACGCCAAGGACAGGGGGCAGTGGGGCTACACCTTC. Amino acid sequence: CSVNAKDRGQWGYTF.

The rearrangement uses TRBV27 and TRBJ2-7, with D possibly being TRBD1 (6 bases). Germline V gives CDR1 MNHEY, CDR2 SMNVEV (reference sequence). This CDR3 is 14 amino acids long. V gave up 5 bases and J gave up 7 bases, with 18 bases separating them. Here the CDR3 reads CASSPLDRFGEQYF. Written as DNA, the CDR3 is TGTGCCAGCAGTCCGCTAGACAGGTTCGGGGAGCAGTACTTC.

The V and J genes are TRBV19 and TRBJ2-7; 9 bases align to TRBD1. The V segment lost 5 bases and the J segment 7 bases; nucleotides outside the gene matches: 12. Germline V gene data show CDR1 as LNHDA and CDR2 as SQIVND (reference sequence). CDR3 length equals 15 residues. CDR3 region: CASSPLGTGHLEQYF. CDR3 DNA sequence: TGTGCCAGTAGTCCGCTCGGGACAGGGCATCTTGAGCAGTACTTC. Full variable domain (rest looked up from reference TRBV19 and TRBJ2-7): DGGITQSPKYLFRKEGQNVTLSCEQNLNHDAMYWYRQDPGQGLRLIYYSQIVNDFQKGDIAEGYSVSREKKESFPLTVTSAQKNPTAFYLCASSPLGTGHLEQYFGPGTRLTVT.

J is TRBJ1-2 and V is TRBV5-4; perhaps TRBD1 as D (5 bases). This CDR3 has 16 residues. Trimming left V 3 bases short and J 8 bases short, with 23 bases between. CDR1 and CDR2 from the germline V gene are SGHNT and YYREEE (reference sequence). The CDR3 sequence is CASSSPHRTGVGGYTF. CDR3 in DNA: TGTGCCAGCAGCTCCCCTCACCGCACAGGCGTAGGCGGCTACACCTTC.

This chain links TRBV5-4 with TRBJ1-2, with 11 bases aligning to TRBD1. CDR1 and CDR2 (germline): SGHNT, YYREEE (reference sequence). This CDR3 has 15 residues. With V trimmed by 1 base and J by 4 bases, 3 bases remained unmatched. For the CDR3, the DNA is TGTGCCAGCAGCTTGAGGACAGGGGGCTTCTATGGCTACACCTTC. It encodes CASSLRTGGFYGYTF.

The chain couples TRBV5-5 to TRBJ1-1; 7 bases align to TRBD1. Germline V CDR1 and CDR2: SGHKS, YYEKEE (reference sequence). The CDR3 runs to 15 residues. V gave up 2 bases and J gave up 5 bases; unmatched junction bases: 9. The CDR3 DNA reads as TGTGCCAGCAGCTTTAAAAAGGGGGCGCCTACTGAAGCTTTCTTT. It translates to CASSFKKGAPTEAFF.

This clone was detected a few times. The chain combines TRBV7-9 with TRBJ2-7; 8 bases line up with TRBD2. V dropped 2 bases and J dropped 7; count of bases not matched to a gene: 10. Looked up from germline, CDR1 is SEHNR and CDR2 is FQNEAQ (reference sequence). The CDR3 length is 15 residues. The CDR3: CASSLTTSVGLEQYF. The CDR3 DNA reads TGTGCCAGCAGCTTAACGACTAGCGTTGGGTTAGAGCAGTACTTC.

This chain joins TRBV21-1 and TRBJ2-6; TRBD2 was called by the table and not checked on the DNA. TRBV21-1 constitutes a pseudogene. CDR3 length: 19 residues. The CDR3 spells CASSKEDREGRSGANVLTF. The CDR3 DNA sequence: TGTGCCAGCAGCAAAGAAGATAGGGAGGGAAGATCTGGGGCCAACGTCCTGACTTTC.

V is TRBV6-4 and J is TRBJ2-7; weak D call: TRBD2 (5 bases). CDR3 size: 13 residues. V lost 3 bases to trimming and J lost 9 bases, with 15 bases between them. Germline CDR1 and CDR2: MRHNA and SNTAGT. CDR3 sequence (DNA): TGTGCCAGCAGTGAAACGAGGGCCTCCCCGCAGTACTTC. Protein product: CASSETRASPQYF.

CDR3 DNA sequence: TGCGCCAGCAGCCAACCCGGGACATCACTCTCTGGGGCCAACGTCCTGACTTTC. It codes for CASSQPGTSLSGANVLTF. The chain employs TRBV4-1 and TRBJ2-6; a possible D gene is TRBD1 (6 bases). Between the trimmed V and J ends, which lost 2 bases and 0 bases, there was a span of 14 bases. The germline CDR1 and CDR2 sequences are MGHRA and YSYEKL. CDR3 size: 18 residues.